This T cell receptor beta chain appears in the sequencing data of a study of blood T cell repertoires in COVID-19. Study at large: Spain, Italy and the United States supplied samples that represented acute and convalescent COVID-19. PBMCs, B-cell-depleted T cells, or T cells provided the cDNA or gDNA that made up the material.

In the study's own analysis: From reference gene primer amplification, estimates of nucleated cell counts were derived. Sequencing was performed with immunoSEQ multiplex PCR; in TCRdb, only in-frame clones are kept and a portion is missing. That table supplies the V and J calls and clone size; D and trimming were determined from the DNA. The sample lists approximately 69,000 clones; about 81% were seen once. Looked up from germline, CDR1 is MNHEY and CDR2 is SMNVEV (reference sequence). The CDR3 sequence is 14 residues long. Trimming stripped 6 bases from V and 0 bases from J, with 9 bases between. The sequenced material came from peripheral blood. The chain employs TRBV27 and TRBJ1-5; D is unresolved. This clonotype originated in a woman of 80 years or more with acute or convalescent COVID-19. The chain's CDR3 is CASSPQYSNQPQHF. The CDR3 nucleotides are TGTGCCAGCAGCCCGCAGTATAGCAATCAGCCCCAGCATTTT.